The 20 T cell receptor beta chains below all came from one sample that was sequenced in a study of T-cell memory formation after mild COVID-19. MiXCR, applied by TCRdb to the 5' RACE reads, yields one record per CDR3 protein. The sample has hundreds of thousands of distinct CDR3 sequences, approximately 16% seen once. Source material: PBMCs or a T cell subset sorted from them (not recorded which). These receptors all stem from a young man who had mild COVID-19 (a few samples of this study predate the infection). Cell type and time point are not known.

V usage is TRBV5-1 and J usage is TRBJ1-1, with D unclear. The CDR3 sequence is 14 residues long. The V end lost 0 bases, the J end lost 11 bases, and 17 bases lay between the germline ends. Germline lookup yields CDR1 SGHRS and CDR2 YFSETQ. DNA of the CDR3: TGCGCCAGCAGCTTGGTTGGCGGTCTCTTTCGGGCTTTCTTT. Its translation: CASSLVGGLFRAFF.

This clonotype turned up a few times. This chain's CDR3 is CASSLADSLGEETQYF. The CDR3 DNA reads as TGCGCCAGCAGCTTGGCGGACAGCCTCGGGGAAGAGACCCAGTACTTC. The J gene is TRBJ2-5, the V gene TRBV5-1; weak D call: TRBD1 (6 bases). Germline V CDR1 and CDR2: SGHRS, YFSETQ. CDR3 length: 16 residues. Trimming stripped 0 bases from V and 3 bases from J, with 15 bases between.

This clonotype was seen a handful of times. The chain links TRBV6-5 to TRBJ2-1; D may be TRBD1 or TRBD2 (5 bases each). V shed 6 bases and J shed 6 bases, with 18 bases lying between them. The CDR3 has 15 residues. Looked up from germline, CDR1 is MNHEY and CDR2 is SVGAGI. The CDR3 DNA sequence: TGTGCCAGCAGCCGACGTTTCGGGGCGGGCAATGAGCAGTTCTTC. Translation gives CASSRRFGAGNEQFF.

The V and J genes are TRBV7-8 and TRBJ2-3; D not resolved. Germline CDR1 SGHVS, CDR2 FQNEAQ. V dropped 5 bases and J dropped 6 bases, with 9 bases sitting between them. This CDR3 spans 12 amino acids. CDR3 residues: CASSSQEDTQYF. The CDR3 nucleotides read TGTGCCAGCAGCAGCCAGGAGGATACGCAGTATTTT.

The chain employs TRBV10-3 and TRBJ2-7; 7 positions agree with TRBD1. With V trimmed by 1 base and J by 4 bases, 4 bases remained unmatched. The CDR3 covers 14 residues. The germline V gene has CDR1 ENHRY and CDR2 SYGVKD. The CDR3: CAISECDRVYEQYV. In DNA, the CDR3 is TGTGCCATCAGTGAGTGCGACAGGGTTTACGAGCAGTACGTC.

The chain employs TRBV7-9 and TRBJ1-4; the match to TRBD1 covers 11 bases. V shed 5 bases, J shed 7 bases, and the junction held 3 bases outside the gene matches. There are 14 residues in the CDR3. Germline lookup yields CDR1 SEHNR and CDR2 FQNEAQ (reference sequence). In nucleotides, the CDR3 is TGTGCCAGCAGCCTGGACAGGGGGCGTGAAAAACTGTTTTTT. Encoded protein: CASSLDRGREKLFF.

This clonotype was seen a handful of times. The V call is TRBV27, the J call TRBJ2-1, with a possible D match to TRBD1 (6 bases). The V gene's germline CDR1 is MNHEY and CDR2 SMNVEV (reference sequence). V shed 7 bases and J shed 6 bases, with 19 bases lying between them. The CDR3 consists of 15 residues. Here the CDR3 DNA reads TGTGCCAGCAACCGGGGACAAGGGTCTCCCAATGAGCAGTTCTTC. Protein product: CASNRGQGSPNEQFF.

The V and J genes are TRBV6-5 and TRBJ2-1; TRBD2 matches 13 bases. CDR1 is MNHEY, CDR2 SVGAGI, per germline. V lost 4 bases and J lost 7; bases outside the gene matches: 4. The CDR3 is 15 amino acids. CDR3 amino acids: CASSLLAGGRNEQFF. The CDR3 DNA reads as TGTGCCAGCAGTTTACTAGCGGGGGGGCGAAATGAGCAGTTCTTC.

In its sample, this clonotype was seen a few times. The chain links TRBV6-5 to TRBJ1-2; D uncertain. V lost 6 bases and J 5 bases, leaving 19 bases between the germline ends. CDR1 and CDR2 from the germline V gene are MNHEY and SVGAGI. The CDR3 spans 15 residues. This chain's CDR3 is CASRRTGPDAYGYTF. The DNA for the CDR3 is TGTGCCAGCAGACGAACTGGGCCCGACGCTTATGGCTACACCTTC.

In this sample, this clonotype turned up a few times. V gene TRBV5-1 combines with J gene TRBJ2-7, with D tentatively TRBD1 (6 bases). Germline CDR1 reads SGHRS; CDR2 reads YFSETQ. With 1 base removed from V and 3 bases from J, the gap between germline ends came to 14 bases. CDR3 length: 15 residues. As DNA, the CDR3 is TGCGCCAGCAGCTTGTTCGTACAGGGTAGCTACGAGCAGTACTTC. Encoded protein: CASSLFVQGSYEQYF.

V is TRBV29-1 and J is TRBJ1-2; a weak D match, TRBD1 (5 bases). Germline values: CDR1 SQVTM, CDR2 ANQGSEA. CDR3 size: 13 residues. With 6 bases removed from V and 0 bases from J, the gap between germline ends came to 11 bases. CDR3 sequence reads: CSVRTPSNYGYTF. CDR3 nucleotide sequence: TGCAGCGTGCGGACACCGTCTAACTATGGCTACACCTTC. Supplemented by reference TRBV29-1 and TRBJ1-2, the full variable domain reads SAVISQKPSRDICQRGTSLTIQCQVDSQVTMMFWYRQQPGQSLTLIATANQGSEATYESGFVIDKFPISRPNLTFSTLTVSNMSPEDSSIYLCSVRTPSNYGYTFGSGTRLTVV.

In its sample, this clonotype was seen a few times. The chain carries TRBV4-1 and TRBJ1-2; D gene unclear. CDR3 size: 14 residues. The V end was cut by 1 base, the J end by 8 bases, with 14 bases between. The V gene's germline CDR1 is MGHRA and CDR2 YSYEKL. The CDR3 reads CASSQVGGPGGYTF. The CDR3, as DNA: TGCGCCAGCAGCCAAGTTGGAGGGCCTGGGGGCTACACCTTC.

J is TRBJ2-2 and V is TRBV6-5; D not resolved. The CDR3 has 14 amino acids. The germline V gene encodes CDR1 MNHEY and CDR2 SVGAGI. Between the trimmed V and J ends, which lost 6 bases and 5 bases, there was a span of 13 bases. Written as DNA, the CDR3 is TGTGCCAGCAGCAAGACACAGATAACCGGGGAGCTGTTTTTT. Encoded protein: CASSKTQITGELFF.

The chain uses TRBV15 and TRBJ1-6, with D tentatively TRBD1 (6 bases). This CDR3 region has 16 residues. Germline V gives CDR1 LNHNV, CDR2 YYDKDF (reference sequence). V lost 2 bases, J lost 7 bases, and 15 bases lay in between. The CDR3 DNA is TGTGCCACCAGCAGAACAAGGGGGGGGAGGAATTCACCCCTCCACTTT. It yields the protein CATSRTRGGRNSPLHF.

This clonotype was counted many times. The chain employs TRBV30 and TRBJ1-2; maybe TRBD1 (5 bases). CDR1 is GTSNPN, CDR2 SVGIG, per germline (reference sequence). The V end lost 8 bases, the J end lost 8 bases, and 18 bases lay between the germline ends. The CDR3 runs to 12 residues. CDR3 bases: TGTGCCCAGGGCCAGCTGGGGAGCGGCTACACCTTC. As protein: CAQGQLGSGYTF.

The V gene is TRBV7-2, the J gene TRBJ2-5, with D possibly TRBD1 on 6 matching bases. Germline values: CDR1 SGHTA, CDR2 FQGNSA. Deletions cut 5 bases from V and 2 bases from J, with 15 bases between. The CDR3 spans 15 residues. CDR3 DNA: TGTGCCAGCAGCAGGACGGACAGCGGTCAAGAGACCCAGTACTTC. Amino acids: CASSRTDSGQETQYF.

Points on this clonotype: At one boundary the junction diverges from the germline segment, which might be a read error. The V and J genes are TRBV9 and TRBJ2-2; D possibly corresponds to TRBD2 (5 bases). The germline CDR1 and CDR2 sequences are SGDLS and YYNGEE. This CDR3 spans 14 amino acids. CDR3 region: CASSATFRPGDLFF. The CDR3 nucleotides read TGTGCCAGCAGCGCCACATTCCGACCCGGGGATCTGTTTTTT. The entire variable domain, with the rest obtained from reference TRBV9 and TRBJ2-2, is as follows: DSGVTQTPKHLITATGQRVTLRCSPRSGDLSVYWYQQSLDQGLQFLIQYYNGEERAKGNILERFSAQQFPDLHSELNLSSLELGDSALYFCASSATFRPGDLFFGEGSRLTVL.

The rearrangement joins TRBV7-2 to TRBJ1-3; D perhaps matches TRBD1 (5 bases). CDR3 length: 15 residues. Between the trimmed V and J ends, which lost 4 bases and 3 bases, there was a span of 13 bases. CDR1 SGHTA and CDR2 FQGNSA come from the germline V gene. DNA of the CDR3: TGTGCCAGCAGCTCCGCTGGGGGATATGGAAACACCATATATTTT. It codes for CASSSAGGYGNTIYF.

This clonotype was seen a handful of times. V is TRBV11-3 and J is TRBJ2-2; a possible D gene is TRBD1 (6 bases). The germline CDR1 and CDR2 sequences are SGHNT and YENEEA. V gave up 4 bases and J gave up 1 base, with 10 bases separating them. CDR3 size: 15 residues. The CDR3 spells CASSWGRGNTGELFF. CDR3 nucleotide sequence: TGTGCCAGCAGCTGGGGCAGGGGGAACACCGGGGAGCTGTTTTTT.

This clonotype was observed a few times. V gene TRBV28 combines with J gene TRBJ2-3, with D uncertain. Germline CDR1 and CDR2: MDHEN and SYDVKM. V was pared by 3 bases and J by 1 base, with 14 bases between. This CDR3 is built from 16 residues. The CDR3 nucleotides read TGTGCCAGCAGTTTCTCACACCCTCGGGGCACAGATACGCAGTATTTT. Residues: CASSFSHPRGTDTQYF.